Below, one TCR beta chain is given with its context. V was trimmed by 1 base and J by 0 bases, leaving 13 bases between them. The CDR3 has 17 residues. Looked up from germline, CDR1 is KGHSH and CDR2 is LQKENI. The data originate from a study of blood T cell repertoires in COVID-19. Study at large: There were acute and convalescent COVID-19 samples, and they came from the United States, Italy and Spain.

The data were produced by immunoSEQ multiplex PCR, yet TCRdb's version contains in-frame clones alone and is incomplete. The table shows about 28,000 clones, with over 70% occurring only once. The chain combines TRBV18 with TRBJ2-4; D ambiguous. Sequenced material: peripheral blood. This clonotype originated in a woman aged 55-70 years with acute or convalescent COVID-19. CDR3 nucleotide sequence: TGTGCCAGCTCACCACTTAGTACGGGTTTAGCCAAAAACATTCAGTACTTC. Residues: CASSPLSTGLAKNIQYF.